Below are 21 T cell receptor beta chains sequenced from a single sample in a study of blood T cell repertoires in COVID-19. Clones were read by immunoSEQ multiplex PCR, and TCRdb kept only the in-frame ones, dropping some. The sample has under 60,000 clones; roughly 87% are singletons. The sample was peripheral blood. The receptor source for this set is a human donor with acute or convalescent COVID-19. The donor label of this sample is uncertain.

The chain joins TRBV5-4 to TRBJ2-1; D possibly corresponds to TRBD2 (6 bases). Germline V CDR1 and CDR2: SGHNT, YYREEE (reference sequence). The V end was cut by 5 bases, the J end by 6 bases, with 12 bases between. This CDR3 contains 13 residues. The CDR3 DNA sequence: TGTGCCAGCAGTTATGATAGCGGCAATGAGCAGTTCTTC. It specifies CASSYDSGNEQFF.

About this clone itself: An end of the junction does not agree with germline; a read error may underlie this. CDR3 in amino acids: CASSYLRQGIRIF. In nucleotides, the CDR3 is TGTGCCAGCAGTTACCTCAGACAGGGGATCCGAATCTTT. The gene calls are TRBV6-2 or TRBV6-3 and TRBJ1-1; 8 bases fit TRBD1. The CDR3 spans 13 residues. Germline V gene lookup returns CDR1 MNHEY and CDR2 SVGEGT.

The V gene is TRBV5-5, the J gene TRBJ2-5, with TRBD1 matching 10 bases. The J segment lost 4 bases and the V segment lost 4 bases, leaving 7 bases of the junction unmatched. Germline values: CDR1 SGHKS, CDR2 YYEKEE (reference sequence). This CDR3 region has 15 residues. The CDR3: CASSNPTGGLETQYF. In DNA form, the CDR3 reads TGTGCCAGCAGCAACCCGACAGGGGGCCTAGAGACCCAGTACTTC.

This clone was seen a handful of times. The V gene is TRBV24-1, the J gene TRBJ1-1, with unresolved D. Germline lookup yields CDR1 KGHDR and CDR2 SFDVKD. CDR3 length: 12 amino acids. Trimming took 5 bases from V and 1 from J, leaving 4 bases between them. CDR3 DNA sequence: TGTGCCACCAGTGGTCAGAACACTGAAGCTTTCTTT. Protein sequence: CATSGQNTEAFF.

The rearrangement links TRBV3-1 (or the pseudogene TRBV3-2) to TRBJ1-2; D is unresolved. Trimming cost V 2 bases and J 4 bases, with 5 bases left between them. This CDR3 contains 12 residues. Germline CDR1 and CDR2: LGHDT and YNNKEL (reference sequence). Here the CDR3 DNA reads TGTGCCAGCAGCCAATACACCTATGGCTACACCTTC. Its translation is CASSQYTYGYTF.

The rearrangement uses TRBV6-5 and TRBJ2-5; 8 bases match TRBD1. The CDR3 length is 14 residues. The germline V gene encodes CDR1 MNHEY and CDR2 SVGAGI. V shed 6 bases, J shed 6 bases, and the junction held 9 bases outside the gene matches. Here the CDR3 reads CASRPTGEGKTQYF. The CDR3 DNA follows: TGTGCCAGCAGGCCGACAGGGGAAGGAAAGACCCAGTACTTC.

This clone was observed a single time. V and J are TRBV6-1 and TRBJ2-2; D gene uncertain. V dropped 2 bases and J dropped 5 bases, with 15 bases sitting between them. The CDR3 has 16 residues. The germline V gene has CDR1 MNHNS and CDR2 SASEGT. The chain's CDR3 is CASSEFVATLTGELFF. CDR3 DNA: TGTGCCAGCAGTGAATTCGTAGCCACCTTAACCGGGGAGCTGTTTTTT.

The CDR3 bases are TGCGCCAGCAGTATGACAGGTTCGAACACCGGGGAGCTGTTTTTT. The encoded protein is CASSMTGSNTGELFF. This rearrangement joins TRBV10-1 to TRBJ2-2; weak D call: TRBD1 (6 bases). CDR3 length: 15 amino acids. Germline V gene data show CDR1 as WNHNN and CDR2 as SYGVQD (reference sequence). V lost 5 bases and J lost 0, with 10 bases in between.

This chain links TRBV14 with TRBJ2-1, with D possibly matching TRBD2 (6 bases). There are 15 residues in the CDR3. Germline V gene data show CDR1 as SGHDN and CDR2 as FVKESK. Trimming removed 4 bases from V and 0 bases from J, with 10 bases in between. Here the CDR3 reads CASSPLRGSYNEQFF. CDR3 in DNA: TGTGCCAGCAGCCCTCTGCGGGGCTCCTACAATGAGCAGTTCTTC. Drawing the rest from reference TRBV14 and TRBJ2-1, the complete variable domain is EAGVTQFPSHSVIEKGQTVTLRCDPISGHDNLYWYRRVMGKEIKFLLHFVKESKQDESGMPNNRFLAERTGGTYSTLKVQPAELEDSGVYFCASSPLRGSYNEQFFGPGTRLTVL.

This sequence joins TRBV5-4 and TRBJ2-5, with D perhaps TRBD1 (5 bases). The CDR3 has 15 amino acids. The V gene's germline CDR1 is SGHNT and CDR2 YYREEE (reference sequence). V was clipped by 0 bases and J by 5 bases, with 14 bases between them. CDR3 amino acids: CASSLDPQGRETQYF. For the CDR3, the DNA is TGTGCCAGCAGCTTGGACCCCCAGGGAAGGGAGACCCAGTACTTC.

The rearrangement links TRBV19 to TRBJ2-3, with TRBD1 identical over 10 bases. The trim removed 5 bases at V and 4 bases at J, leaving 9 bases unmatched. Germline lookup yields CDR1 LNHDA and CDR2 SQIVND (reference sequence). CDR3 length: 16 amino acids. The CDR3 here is CASSDPGQGRADTQYF. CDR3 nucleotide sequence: TGTGCCAGTAGTGACCCGGGACAGGGGCGGGCAGATACGCAGTATTTT.

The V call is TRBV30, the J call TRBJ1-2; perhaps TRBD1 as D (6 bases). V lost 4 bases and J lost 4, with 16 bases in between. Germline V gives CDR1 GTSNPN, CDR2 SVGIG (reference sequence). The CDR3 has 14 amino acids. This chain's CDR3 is CAWTRGTGSYGYTF. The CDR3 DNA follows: TGTGCCTGGACCCGGGGAACAGGGAGCTATGGCTACACCTTC.

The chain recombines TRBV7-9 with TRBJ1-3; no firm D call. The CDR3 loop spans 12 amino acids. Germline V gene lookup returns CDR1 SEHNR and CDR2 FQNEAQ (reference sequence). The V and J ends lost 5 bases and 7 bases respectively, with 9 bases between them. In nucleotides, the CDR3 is TGTGCCAGCAGCACCTCCGGGAACACCATATATTTT. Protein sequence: CASSTSGNTIYF. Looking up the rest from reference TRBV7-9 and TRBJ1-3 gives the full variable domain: DTGVSQNPRHKITKRGQNVTFRCDPISEHNRLYWYRQTLGQGPEFLTYFQNEAQLEKSRLLSDRFSAERPKGSFSTLEIQRTEQGDSAMYLCASSTSGNTIYFGEGSWLTVV.

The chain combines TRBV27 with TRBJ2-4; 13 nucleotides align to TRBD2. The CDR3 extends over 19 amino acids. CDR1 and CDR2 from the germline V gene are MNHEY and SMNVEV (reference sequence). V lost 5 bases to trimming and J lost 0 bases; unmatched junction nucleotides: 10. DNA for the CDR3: TGTGCCAGCAGTCGGACCGGGACTAGCGGGGCATTAGCCAAAAACATTCAGTACTTC. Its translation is CASSRTGTSGALAKNIQYF.

The CDR3 bases are TGTGCCAGCAGGGTTCTGGGGGGACCCAACCATGGCTACACCTTC. Amino acid sequence: CASRVLGGPNHGYTF. This rearrangement joins TRBV28 to TRBJ1-2; possibly TRBD1 for D (5 bases). Deletions cut 6 bases from V and 6 bases from J, with 20 bases between. The CDR3 is 15 residues long. Germline assignment: CDR1 MDHEN and CDR2 SYDVKM.

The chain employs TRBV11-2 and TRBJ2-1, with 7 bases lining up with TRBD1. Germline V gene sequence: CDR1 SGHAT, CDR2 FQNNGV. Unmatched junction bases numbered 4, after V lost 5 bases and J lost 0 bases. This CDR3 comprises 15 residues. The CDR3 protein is CASSQGTASYNEQFF. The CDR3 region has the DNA TGTGCCAGCAGCCAAGGGACAGCCTCCTACAATGAGCAGTTCTTC.

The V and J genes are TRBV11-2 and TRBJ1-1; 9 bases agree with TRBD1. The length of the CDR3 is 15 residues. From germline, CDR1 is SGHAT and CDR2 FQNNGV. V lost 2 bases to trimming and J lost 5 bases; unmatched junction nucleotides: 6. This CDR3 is CASSLRTGGATEAFF. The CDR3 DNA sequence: TGTGCCAGCAGCTTAAGAACAGGGGGCGCGACTGAAGCTTTCTTT.

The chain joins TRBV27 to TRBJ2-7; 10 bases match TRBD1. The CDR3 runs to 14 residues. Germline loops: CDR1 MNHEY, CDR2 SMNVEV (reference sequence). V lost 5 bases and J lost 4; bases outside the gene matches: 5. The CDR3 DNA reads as TGTGCCAGCAGTATCCGGGACAGGGGTTACGAGCAGTACTTC. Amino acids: CASSIRDRGYEQYF.

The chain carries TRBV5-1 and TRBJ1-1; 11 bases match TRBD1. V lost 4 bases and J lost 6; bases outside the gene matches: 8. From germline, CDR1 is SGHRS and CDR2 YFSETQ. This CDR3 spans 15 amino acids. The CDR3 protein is CASSRRTGGKAEAFF. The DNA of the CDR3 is TGCGCCAGCAGCCGGAGGACAGGGGGCAAGGCTGAAGCTTTCTTT. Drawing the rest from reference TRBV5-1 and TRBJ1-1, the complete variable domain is KAGVTQTPRYLIKTRGQQVTLSCSPISGHRSVSWYQQTPGQGLQFLFEYFSETQRNKGNFPGRFSGRQFSNSRSEMNVSTLELGDSALYLCASSRRTGGKAEAFFGQGTRLTVV.

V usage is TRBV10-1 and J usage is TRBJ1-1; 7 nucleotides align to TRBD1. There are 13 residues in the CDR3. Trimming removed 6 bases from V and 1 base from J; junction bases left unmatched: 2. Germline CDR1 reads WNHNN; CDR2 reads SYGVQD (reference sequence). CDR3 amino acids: CASRRQGNTEAFF. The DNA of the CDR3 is TGCGCCAGCAGGAGACAGGGGAACACTGAAGCTTTCTTT.

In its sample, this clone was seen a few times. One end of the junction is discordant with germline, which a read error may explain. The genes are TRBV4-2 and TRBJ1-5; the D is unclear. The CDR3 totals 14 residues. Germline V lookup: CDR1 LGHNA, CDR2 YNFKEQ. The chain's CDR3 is CASSQVGGDQSQHF. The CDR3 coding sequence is TGTGCCAGCAGCCAAGTAGGCGGGGATCAGTCCCAGCATTTT.